This T cell receptor (beta chain) originates from a study of neurological immune-mediated disorders. The CDR3 covers 13 residues. V trimming: 6 bases; J trimming: 4 bases; junction bases outside the gene matches: 3. A single record per CDR3 protein comes from TCRdb applying MiXCR to the 5' RACE reads. Among some 79,000 distinct CDR3 sequences, 13% to 15% were seen once, and the ten largest hold roughly 6.8%. Only a few counts were recorded for this clonotype. It was from 2 million PBMCs stored at -80 C that the unsorted libraries were obtained. The specimen sequenced was PBMCs. V is TRBV12-3 or TRBV12-4 and J is TRBJ1-5; 7 bases are shared with TRBD1. This sequence was found in a woman aged 50 to 65 in good health. Written as DNA, the CDR3 is TGTGCCAGCAGAGGGACAGCGAATCAGCCCCAGCATTTT. Protein: CASRGTANQPQHF.